A selection of T cell receptor beta chains follows, all from one sample in a study of identical twins. One entry per CDR3 protein, called by TCRdb with MiXCR from the 5' RACE reads. The sample lists around 670,000 distinct CDR3 sequences, approximately 6.1% occurring once. What was sequenced was naive T cells sorted from blood. The receptors were sampled from a man younger than 35 in good health. Both conserved end residues are part of each CDR3. D genes are given only for firm matches. Not all rows give a size; the values are once, few, many and, for expanded clones, a class.

d_call	clone_size	v_call	j_call	cdr3_aa	cdr3_nt
TRBD1	few	TRBV20-1	TRBJ1-1	CSINRGLIGGEAFF	TGCAGTATTAACAGGGGGCTAATTGGGGGTGAAGCTTTCTTT
-	-	TRBV14	TRBJ2-2	CASSQEATSPNTGELFF	TGTGCCAGCAGCCAAGAAGCGACAAGTCCGAACACCGGGGAGCTGTTTTTT
-	many	TRBV20-1	TRBJ1-2	CSARDTAGYTF	TGCAGTGCTAGAGATACTGCTGGCTACACCTTC
-	many	TRBV5-1	TRBJ2-7	CASSFLAGNIYEQYF	TGCGCCAGCAGCTTTCTTGCAGGGAATATCTACGAGCAGTACTTC
TRBD2	many	TRBV24-1	TRBJ2-1	CATSENVSGRVKSSYNEQFF	TGTGCCACCAGTGAAAATGTTAGCGGGAGGGTTAAAAGCTCCTACAATGAGCAGTTCTTC
TRBD1	many	TRBV6-5	TRBJ1-6	CASSYSFPGQGHSPLHF	TGTGCCAGCAGTTACTCTTTTCCGGGACAGGGTCATTCACCCCTCCACTTT
-	many	TRBV9	TRBJ2-5	CASSVEGFETQYF	TGTGCCAGCAGCGTAGAAGGGTTTGAGACCCAGTACTTC
TRBD1	many	TRBV24-1	TRBJ2-3	CATSDHRGREKYF	TGTGCCACCAGTGATCATAGGGGGCGCGAGAAGTATTTT
-	many	TRBV9	TRBJ1-3	CASSSPGGNTIYF	TGTGCCAGCAGCAGCCCGGGGGGAAACACCATATATTTT
TRBD1	-	TRBV20-1	TRBJ2-5	CSAKTGTGGNQETQYF	TGCAGTGCTAAAACCGGGACAGGGGGGAACCAAGAGACCCAGTACTTC
-	many	TRBV10-3	TRBJ2-5	CAISESKGQTETQYF	TGTGCCATCAGTGAGTCGAAGGGCCAGACGGAGACCCAGTACTTC
TRBD1	-	TRBV5-1	TRBJ2-1	CASSPGGRDEQFF	TGCGCCAGCAGCCCAGGGGGTCGGGATGAGCAGTTCTTC
-	-	TRBV12-3/TRBV12-4	TRBJ2-1	CASSSSEEFYNEQFF	TGTGCCAGCAGTTCCTCCGAGGAATTCTACAATGAGCAGTTCTTC
-	-	TRBV29-1	TRBJ2-1	CSVGGNTYNEQFF	TGCAGCGTTGGGGGAAACACCTACAATGAGCAGTTCTTC
-	-	TRBV6-5	TRBJ2-2	CASSYSGHYGELFF	TGTGCCAGCAGTTACTCTGGACATTACGGGGAGCTGTTTTTT
-	few	TRBV20-1	TRBJ2-2	CSARDAVVNTGELFF	TGCAGTGCTAGAGATGCCGTGGTTAACACCGGGGAGCTGTTTTTT
-	many	TRBV7-8	TRBJ1-2	CASSGTGTAHGYTF	TGTGCCAGCAGCGGAACCGGGACCGCACATGGCTACACCTTC
-	many	TRBV11-2	TRBJ2-1	CASSLRGAEQFF	TGTGCCAGCAGCTTACGGGGAGCTGAGCAGTTCTTC
TRBD1	few	TRBV3-1	TRBJ1-1	CASSQAPQGALSPTEAFF	TGTGCCAGCAGCCAAGCCCCGCAGGGGGCGTTATCTCCTACTGAAGCTTTCTTT
-	few	TRBV5-1	TRBJ2-5	CASSRTDPQETQYF	TGCGCCAGCAGCCGGACGGACCCTCAAGAGACCCAGTACTTC
-	-	TRBV4-1	TRBJ2-2	CASSQGTTSNTGELFF	TGCGCCAGCAGCCAAGGGACAACCTCGAACACCGGGGAGCTGTTTTTT
TRBD2	-	TRBV19	TRBJ2-7	CASSPQAGGRYEQYF	TGTGCCAGTAGCCCTCAGGCGGGAGGGCGCTACGAGCAGTACTTC
TRBD1	few	TRBV4-3	TRBJ2-1	CASSQGTGQGNNEQFF	TGCGCCAGCAGCCAAGGGACCGGACAGGGAAACAATGAGCAGTTCTTC
-	many	TRBV20-1	TRBJ2-1	CSADGLLEGSDEQFF	TGCAGTGCCGACGGTCTTTTGGAGGGTTCTGATGAGCAGTTCTTC
-	-	TRBV19	TRBJ1-3	CASSNGQISGNTIYF	TGTGCCAGTAGCAATGGACAGATCTCTGGAAACACCATATATTTT
-	-	TRBV4-3	TRBJ2-7	CASSQVRGSSYEQYF	TGCGCCAGCAGCCAAGTACGGGGGAGCTCCTACGAGCAGTACTTC
-	few	TRBV21-1	TRBJ2-2	CASSDRVPGSGELFF	TGTGCCAGCAGCGACCGGGTTCCGGGCAGCGGGGAGCTGTTTTTT
-	few	TRBV20-1	TRBJ2-5	CSAKPLVTGETQYF	TGCAGTGCTAAACCCCTAGTGACGGGGGAGACCCAGTACTTC
TRBD2	many	TRBV5-1	TRBJ2-1	CASSPLASGRPRDNEQFF	TGCGCCAGCAGCCCGTTGGCTAGCGGGAGGCCCCGGGACAATGAGCAGTTCTTC
-	many	TRBV10-2	TRBJ2-7	CASSEYYEQYF	TGCGCCAGCAGTGAGTACTACGAGCAGTACTTC
-	many	TRBV27	TRBJ1-5	CASSPTGPYSNQPQHF	TGTGCCAGCAGTCCTACAGGCCCCTATAGCAATCAGCCCCAGCATTTT
TRBD2	few	TRBV12-3/TRBV12-4	TRBJ2-1	CASSPRTSGSASDSDNEQFF	TGTGCCAGCAGTCCCCGGACTAGCGGGAGTGCCTCGGACTCCGACAATGAGCAGTTCTTC
-	many	TRBV15	TRBJ2-1	CATSQRFGSHYNEQFF	TGTGCCACCAGCCAGAGATTTGGGAGCCACTACAATGAGCAGTTCTTC
TRBD2	many	TRBV20-1	TRBJ2-1	CSALNVAGLIPNEQFF	TGCAGTGCTCTAAACGTAGCGGGATTAATTCCGAATGAGCAGTTCTTC
TRBD2	many	TRBV12-3/TRBV12-4	TRBJ2-5	CASSGLAGAETQYF	TGTGCCAGCAGTGGTCTAGCGGGAGCAGAGACCCAGTACTTC
TRBD1	-	TRBV2	TRBJ2-2	CASSERTGTGELFF	TGTGCCAGCAGTGAAAGGACAGGCACCGGGGAGCTGTTTTTT
TRBD2	many	TRBV5-1	TRBJ2-1	CASQRESYNEQFF	TGCGCCAGTCAGCGGGAGAGTTACAATGAGCAGTTCTTC
-	few	TRBV12-3/TRBV12-4	TRBJ2-1	CASSFSSAYSYNEQFF	TGTGCCAGCAGTTTCTCTAGCGCCTATTCTTACAATGAGCAGTTCTTC
-	few	TRBV5-4	TRBJ1-2	CASRILGAEGYTF	TGTGCCAGCAGAATTTTGGGGGCAGAAGGCTACACCTTC
-	few	TRBV9	TRBJ2-1	CASSETISEQFF	TGTGCCAGCAGCGAGACTATCAGTGAGCAGTTCTTC
-	many	TRBV12-3/TRBV12-4	TRBJ1-2	CASSRPLYGYTF	TGTGCCAGCAGTCGACCGCTCTATGGCTACACCTTC